The 24 T cell receptor beta chains reported below all come from one sample, sequenced in a study of T cell repertoires in aging, cancer and after chemotherapy. TCR beta rearrangements were amplified from peripheral blood genomic DNA. A mixed TRB-A/B primer pool amplified rearranged TRB by multiplex touch-down PCR. TCRdb passed the multiplex PCR reads through MiXCR, listing each CDR3 protein once. The repertoire holds 10,000 to 13,000 distinct CDR3 sequences, with 24% as singletons. The specimen was blood. The receptors stem from a human donor in good health.

This clonotype is medium-sized (0.01 to 0.1%). This chain connects TRBV15 to TRBJ1-1; a possible D gene is TRBD1 (6 bases). Deletions cut 3 bases from V and 0 bases from J, with 14 bases between. This CDR3 contains 16 residues. Germline lookup yields CDR1 LNHNV and CDR2 YYDKDF (reference sequence). The CDR3 loop reads CATSSNLWTVNTEAFF. The CDR3 region has the DNA TGTGCCACCAGCAGCAACTTATGGACAGTGAACACTGAAGCTTTCTTT.

This clonotype was observed a handful of times. This chain connects TRBV6-2 or TRBV6-3 to TRBJ2-3; D may be TRBD2 (6 bases). CDR3 size: 17 residues. The V gene's germline CDR1 is MNHEY and CDR2 SVGEGT. V lost 7 bases, J lost 0 bases, and 20 bases lay in between. The CDR3 nucleotides read TGTGCCAGCAAGCTATCTCTTAGCGGCGTGAGCACAGATACGCAGTATTTT. This gives the protein CASKLSLSGVSTDTQYF.

Judged by abundance, this clonotype is medium-sized (0.01 to 0.1%). This sequence joins TRBV20-1 and TRBJ2-3; D call uncertain. Trimming took 6 bases from V and 5 from J, leaving 9 bases between them. This CDR3 is 11 amino acids long. Germline CDR1 DFQATT, CDR2 SNEGSKA (reference sequence). The CDR3 loop reads CSAPIGDTQYF. CDR3 DNA sequence: TGCAGTGCCCCCATCGGAGATACGCAGTATTTT.

This clonotype occurred once. J is TRBJ2-3 and V is TRBV5-4; D could derive from TRBD1 or TRBD2 (5 bases each). Germline V gene data show CDR1 as SGHNT and CDR2 as YYREEE (reference sequence). V was trimmed by 0 bases and J by 4 bases, leaving 15 bases between them. This CDR3 is 16 amino acids long. The CDR3 DNA follows: TGTGCCAGCAGCTTGGAGGGGCCCCGGACTTCAGATACGCAGTATTTT. The encoded protein is CASSLEGPRTSDTQYF.

This rearrangement joins TRBV5-1 to TRBJ2-7; D tentatively fits TRBD1 or TRBD2 (5 bases each). Germline-derived CDR1 and CDR2 are SGHRS and YFSETQ. V lost 4 bases and J lost 2, with 16 bases in between. CDR3 length: 15 residues. Here the CDR3 DNA reads TGCGCCAGCAGCCCCCCTGGGGGATTCGCCTACGAGCAGTACTTC. This sequence encodes CASSPPGGFAYEQYF.

Comments on this clonotype: A read error is possible here, since a much larger clone lies one base away. The gene calls are TRBV5-1 and TRBJ1-3; D not resolved. Trimming shortened V by 5 bases and J by 4 bases, and 10 bases separated the two germline ends. This CDR3 spans 13 amino acids. From germline, CDR1 is SGHRS and CDR2 YFSETQ. CDR3: CASRLQWGNTIYF. CDR3 nucleotide sequence: TGCGCCAGCAGATTGCAGTGGGGAAACACCATATATTTT.

By share, this clonotype counts as medium-sized. The rearrangement joins TRBV29-1 to TRBJ1-1, with D possibly being TRBD1 (5 bases). Germline loops: CDR1 SQVTM, CDR2 ANQGSEA. The CDR3 loop spans 11 amino acids. The ends were cut back, 6 bases at V and 2 bases at J, with 7 bases in the middle. CDR3 amino acids: CSVTDNTEAFF. Here the CDR3 DNA reads TGCAGCGTGACAGATAACACTGAAGCTTTCTTT.

This clonotype is medium-sized within its sample. The V call is TRBV30, the J call TRBJ1-1; no clear D. Trimming shortened V by 4 bases and J by 5 bases, and 8 bases separated the two germline ends. The CDR3 has 11 residues. The V gene's germline CDR1 is GTSNPN and CDR2 SVGIG (reference sequence). The CDR3 spells CAWTGRTEAFF. CDR3 nucleotides: TGTGCCTGGACCGGGAGGACTGAAGCTTTCTTT.

This clonotype was recorded only once. The V and J genes are TRBV12-3 or TRBV12-4 and TRBJ2-7, with 8 bases fitting TRBD1. The CDR3 is 15 residues long. Unmatched junction bases numbered 5, after V lost 4 bases and J lost 0 bases. The CDR3 loop is CASSSRTGHSYEQYF. CDR3 coding DNA: TGTGCCAGCAGTTCACGGACAGGGCACTCCTACGAGCAGTACTTC.

The chain is built from TRBV7-2 and TRBJ2-3; D is uncertain. Trimming removed 1 base from V and 6 bases from J, with 8 bases in between. Per the germline V gene, CDR1 is SGHTA and CDR2 is FQGNSA. The CDR3 runs to 13 residues. CDR3 sequence reads: CASSLDLQDTQYF. The CDR3 DNA sequence: TGTGCCAGCAGCTTAGACCTCCAGGATACGCAGTATTTT.

In this sample, this clonotype turned up a few times. The CDR3 is CAARTGMNTEAFF. CDR3 in DNA: TGTGCCGCTCGGACTGGGATGAACACTGAAGCTTTCTTT. V gene TRBV10-3 combines with J gene TRBJ1-1; D unresolved. The CDR3 is made up of 13 amino acids. Trimming pared 11 bases from V and 0 bases from J, leaving 13 bases between. Germline V gene lookup returns CDR1 ENHRY and CDR2 SYGVKD.

The chain joins TRBV7-9 to TRBJ2-5; no clear D gene. Per germline, CDR1 SEHNR and CDR2 FQNEAQ (reference sequence). The CDR3 is 14 residues long. V shed 0 bases and J shed 0 bases, with 5 bases lying between them. The chain's CDR3 is CASSLARDQETQYF. The CDR3 nucleotides are TGTGCCAGCAGCTTAGCAAGGGACCAAGAGACCCAGTACTTC.

Sample share makes this clonotype medium-sized. The genes are TRBV5-5 and TRBJ1-2; D is unclear. CDR3 length equals 15 residues. Germline values: CDR1 SGHKS, CDR2 YYEKEE (reference sequence). V lost 0 bases, J lost 4 bases, and 13 bases lay in between. The CDR3 spells CASSLAGKGFYGYTF. CDR3 in DNA: TGTGCCAGCAGCTTGGCCGGTAAGGGCTTCTATGGCTACACCTTC. Complete variable domain (other parts from reference TRBV5-5 and TRBJ1-2): DAGVTQSPTHLIKTRGQQVTLRCSPISGHKSVSWYQQVLGQGPQFIFQYYEKEERGRGNFPDRFSARQFPNYSSELNVNALLLGDSALYLCASSLAGKGFYGYTFGSGTRLTVV.

This clonotype was recorded a few times. The rearrangement joins TRBV5-4 to TRBJ2-7, with D tentatively TRBD1 (5 bases). The CDR3 loop spans 16 amino acids. CDR1 is SGHNT and CDR2 is YYREEE in the germline V gene (reference sequence). Trimming took off 0 bases at V and 6 bases at J, with 19 bases between the two ends. The CDR3 region is CASSLEGALRFSEQYF. The CDR3 DNA follows: TGTGCCAGCAGCTTGGAAGGGGCTCTCAGATTCTCCGAGCAGTACTTC.

By its share, this clonotype is medium-sized. J is TRBJ1-4 and V is TRBV5-6; 8 bases line up with TRBD1. Germline loops: CDR1 SGHDT, CDR2 YYEEEE. Losses at the gene ends were 0 bases for V and 10 bases for J; bases not matched to a gene: 14. This CDR3 region has 17 residues. In DNA form, the CDR3 reads TGTGCCAGCAGCTTGGCCCTAGGACAGGGAGGGGACGTAAAACTGTTTTTT. This codes for CASSLALGQGGDVKLFF.

The V call is TRBV6-5, the J call TRBJ1-4; TRBD1 aligns across 7 bases. The CDR3 length is 15 residues. J was trimmed by 0 bases and V by 5 bases; bases with no gene match: 3. Germline loops: CDR1 MNHEY, CDR2 SVGAGI. The CDR3 loop is CASSRTGATNEKLFF. In DNA, the CDR3 is TGTGCCAGCAGTAGAACAGGGGCAACTAATGAAAAACTGTTTTTT.

This clonotype is medium-sized within its sample. The chain is built from TRBV7-9 and TRBJ2-3, with 10 bases fitting TRBD1. V lost 5 bases, J lost 3 bases, and 5 bases stayed unmatched. CDR3 size: 15 residues. Germline V gives CDR1 SEHNR, CDR2 FQNEAQ (reference sequence). CDR3 residues: CASSPWTGGTDTQYF. CDR3 DNA sequence: TGTGCCAGCAGCCCCTGGACAGGGGGGACAGATACGCAGTATTTT.

The chain combines TRBV7-2 with TRBJ2-5; possible D gene TRBD2, 6 bases. The germline V and J ends were trimmed by 3 bases and 7 bases, with 18 bases remaining between them. The germline V gene has CDR1 SGHTA and CDR2 FQGNSA. The CDR3 is made up of 15 amino acids. As DNA, the CDR3 is TGTGCCAGCAGCTTTTACTCCGGGACTCCTGGGACCCAGTACTTC. Translating it yields CASSFYSGTPGTQYF.

This chain connects TRBV4-2 to TRBJ2-3; 13 bases map to TRBD2. With 0 bases clipped from V and 6 bases from J, the junction kept 6 bases outside the gene matches. The germline V gene encodes CDR1 LGHNA and CDR2 YNFKEQ. The CDR3 covers 17 residues. The CDR3 DNA is TGTGCCAGCAGCCAAGATTCGGAGACTAGCGGGGGGGATACGCAGTATTTT. Its translation is CASSQDSETSGGDTQYF.

The chain is built from TRBV5-4 and TRBJ2-3; D is unresolved. Looked up from germline, CDR1 is SGHNT and CDR2 is YYREEE (reference sequence). V was pared by 4 bases and J by 2 bases, with 8 bases between. There are 13 residues in the CDR3. CDR3 protein: CASSPTPTDTQYF. The CDR3 DNA reads as TGTGCCAGCAGCCCCACCCCCACAGATACGCAGTATTTT.

V is TRBV28 and J is TRBJ2-2; 8 nucleotides align to TRBD1. The CDR3 extends over 17 amino acids. J was trimmed by 1 base and V by 2 bases; bases with no gene match: 6. CDR1 MDHEN and CDR2 SYDVKM come from the germline V gene. CDR3 nucleotide sequence: TGTGCCAGCAGTTTACAAGCCGGGACAGGGAACACCGGGGAGCTGTTTTTT. As protein: CASSLQAGTGNTGELFF.

The rearrangement links TRBV7-4 to TRBJ1-2, with TRBD1 matching over 11 bases. J was trimmed by 8 bases and V by 4 bases; bases with no gene match: 6. CDR3 size: 14 residues. Germline V gene sequence: CDR1 SGHVT, CDR2 SQSDAQ. This chain's CDR3 is CASSSGQGGLGYTF. In nucleotides, the CDR3 is TGTGCCAGCAGCTCGGGACAGGGGGGTTTAGGCTACACCTTC.

The table lists this clonotype with a few counts. This sequence joins TRBV6-2 or TRBV6-3 and TRBJ2-5, with 10 bases lining up with TRBD2. Germline CDR1 reads MNHEY; CDR2 reads SVGEGT. V lost 6 bases to trimming and J lost 2 bases; unmatched junction nucleotides: 3. There are 14 residues in the CDR3. The CDR3 reads CASRSAGGQETQYF. CDR3 bases: TGTGCCAGCAGGTCAGCGGGGGGGCAAGAGACCCAGTACTTC.

The gene calls are TRBV10-1 and TRBJ1-6; D not resolved. CDR3 length: 15 residues. Germline loops: CDR1 WNHNN, CDR2 SYGVQD (reference sequence). Trimming took off 6 bases at V and 4 bases at J, with 13 bases between the two ends. The CDR3 loop is CASRGGFRYNSPLHF. The CDR3 nucleotides read TGCGCCAGCAGGGGAGGTTTCAGGTATAATTCACCCCTCCACTTT.